This passage covers 27 T cell receptor beta chains from one sample sequenced in a study of cytotoxic CD8 clonotypes in ibrutinib-treated CLL (TCRdb year 2021). What the time point label conveys for this sample: around 2 years on ibrutinib. The library came from the immunoSEQ multiplex PCR assay. TCRdb mirrors the immuneACCESS table, restricted to in-frame sequences. Some clones are absent from its copies; in checked studies, under half trace to an unresolved V gene, and the reason for the others is unknown. For this sample the table gives roughly 250,000 clones, of which 70% were detected only once. 15% of the sample belongs to the ten largest clones. Sequenced material: PBMCs, taken after 24 months of ibrutinib treatment. These receptors were collected from a human donor with chronic lymphocytic leukemia.

This clone was seen once. The genes are TRBV27 and TRBJ1-1; 8 positions agree with TRBD1. With V trimmed by 4 bases and J by 8 bases, 9 bases remained unmatched. The CDR3 loop spans 14 amino acids. Germline-derived CDR1 and CDR2 are MNHEY and SMNVEV (reference sequence). The CDR3 sequence is CASSYAWTGQEAFF. In nucleotides, the CDR3 is TGTGCCAGCAGTTACGCATGGACAGGGCAAGAAGCTTTCTTT.

The chain recombines TRBV2 with TRBJ2-5; D is unresolved. Trimming removed 11 bases from V and 2 bases from J, with 15 bases in between. From germline, CDR1 is SNHLY and CDR2 FYNNEI. The CDR3 extends over 13 amino acids. CDR3 sequence reads: CAARVALQETQYF. CDR3 coding DNA: TGTGCCGCCCGGGTGGCCTTACAAGAGACCCAGTACTTC.

In its sample, this clone was seen a few times. CDR3 in DNA: TGTGCCAGCAGGCATCGCCCCACTCCAGGGGGCGACGCTTATGGCTACACCTTC. Translating gives CASRHRPTPGGDAYGYTF. V usage is TRBV28 and J usage is TRBJ1-2, with TRBD1 matching 8 bases. CDR1 and CDR2 (germline): MDHEN, SYDVKM. V lost 6 bases to trimming and J lost 5 bases; unmatched junction nucleotides: 20. This CDR3 is 18 amino acids long.

The chain joins TRBV11-2 to TRBJ1-2, with a possible D match to TRBD1 (6 bases). The V gene's germline CDR1 is SGHAT and CDR2 FQNNGV. V dropped 3 bases and J dropped 8 bases, with 19 bases sitting between them. This CDR3 region has 15 residues. In DNA, the CDR3 is TGTGCCAGCAGCTTCTCCCCTCAGGGGACGGAGGGCTACACCTTC. Translated: CASSFSPQGTEGYTF.

The table lists this clone with a few counts. The J gene is TRBJ2-7, the V gene TRBV5-4; D may match TRBD1 or TRBD2 (5 bases each). CDR3 length: 14 residues. Deletions cut 1 base from V and 5 bases from J, with 13 bases between. The V gene's germline CDR1 is SGHNT and CDR2 YYREEE (reference sequence). CDR3 nucleotide sequence: TGTGCCAGCAGCTTGAGAGCAGGGACGCACGAGCAGTACTTC. Protein product: CASSLRAGTHEQYF.

The chain couples TRBV27 to TRBJ2-3; D is ambiguous. Between the trimmed V and J ends, which lost 1 base and 5 bases, there was a span of 7 bases. The CDR3 covers 13 residues. Germline CDR1 and CDR2: MNHEY and SMNVEV (reference sequence). In nucleotides, the CDR3 is TGTGCCAGCAGTTTATTTAATGGAGATACGCAGTATTTT. Amino acid sequence: CASSLFNGDTQYF.

V usage is TRBV18 and J usage is TRBJ1-4, with 9 bases fitting TRBD1. Germline V CDR1 and CDR2: KGHSH, LQKENI. This CDR3 has 16 amino acids. J gave up 4 bases and V 1 base, and 4 bases lay outside the gene matches. The CDR3 DNA sequence: TGTGCCAGCTCACCACTGGGACAGGGCATTAATGAAAAACTGTTTTTT. Protein product: CASSPLGQGINEKLFF. The variable domain in full, with the rest retrieved from reference TRBV18 and TRBJ1-4, is NAGVMQNPRHLVRRRGQEARLRCSPMKGHSHVYWYRQLPEEGLKFMVYLQKENIIDESGMPKERFSAEFPKEGPSILRIQQVVRGDSAAYFCASSPLGQGINEKLFFGSGTQLSVL.

This chain links TRBV4-2 with TRBJ2-7; unclear D gene. Trimming took 0 bases from V and 4 from J, leaving 13 bases between them. This CDR3 region has 15 residues. Germline CDR1 LGHNA, CDR2 YNFKEQ. CDR3 loop: CASSQESGSPYEQYF. In DNA form, the CDR3 reads TGTGCCAGCAGCCAAGAGTCAGGTTCACCTTACGAGCAGTACTTC.

The chain employs TRBV15 and TRBJ2-2, with D possibly called TRBD1 or TRBD2 (6 bases each). V lost 1 base, J lost 9 bases, and 21 bases lay in between. Germline V lookup: CDR1 LNHNV, CDR2 YYDKDF (reference sequence). This CDR3 has 17 residues. CDR3 sequence reads: CATSRVPGASGGWELFF. In DNA, the CDR3 is TGTGCCACCAGCAGAGTACCAGGGGCTTCCGGGGGTTGGGAGCTGTTTTTT.

V gene TRBV11-2 combines with J gene TRBJ1-1, with D unclear. Germline lookup yields CDR1 SGHAT and CDR2 FQNNGV. This CDR3 contains 12 residues. Trimming took off 9 bases at V and 1 base at J, with 9 bases between the two ends. The CDR3 spells CASGRGNTEAFF. For the CDR3, the DNA is TGTGCCAGTGGTAGAGGGAACACTGAAGCTTTCTTT.

The chain uses TRBV11-3 and TRBJ2-7, with 8 bases identical to TRBD1. The CDR3 is made up of 13 amino acids. Germline trimming cut 4 bases from V and 8 bases from J; bases unmatched to any gene: 7. The V gene's germline CDR1 is SGHNT and CDR2 YENEEA. This CDR3 is CASSSGDRGKQYF. The CDR3, as DNA: TGTGCCAGCAGCTCCGGCGACAGGGGTAAGCAGTACTTC. Full variable domain (remainder filled in from reference TRBV11-3 and TRBJ2-7): EAGVVQSPRYKIIEKKQPVAFWCNPISGHNTLYWYLQNLGQGPELLIRYENEEAVDDSQLPKDRFSAERLKGVDSTLKIQPAELGDSAVYLCASSSGDRGKQYFGPGTRLTVT.

The gene calls are TRBV4-2 and TRBJ2-5; 10 positions agree with TRBD2. This CDR3 has 18 residues. Trimming at V came to 4 bases and at J to 0 bases, leaving 11 bases not matched to a gene. CDR1 and CDR2 (germline): LGHNA, YNFKEQ. The CDR3 nucleotides read TGTGCCAGCAGCCCAGGCGGTAGCGGGAGGCCCTACCAAGAGACCCAGTACTTC. It yields the protein CASSPGGSGRPYQETQYF.

The chain couples TRBV7-3 to TRBJ2-6; weak D call: TRBD1 (6 bases). CDR3 size: 16 residues. V lost 4 bases and J lost 0, with 10 bases in between. Germline CDR1 reads SGHTA; CDR2 reads FQGTGA. The CDR3 loop is CASSSRRGSGANVLTF. The DNA for the CDR3 is TGTGCCAGCAGCTCACGCAGGGGCTCTGGGGCCAACGTCCTGACTTTC.

The rearrangement uses TRBV4-1 and TRBJ2-1, with TRBD1 matching over 7 bases. The J segment lost 10 bases and the V segment lost 3 bases, leaving 3 bases of the junction unmatched. The CDR3 is made up of 12 amino acids. CDR1 is MGHRA and CDR2 is YSYEKL in the germline V gene. CDR3 sequence: CASSQTGPEQFF. The CDR3 nucleotides are TGCGCCAGCAGCCAGACAGGGCCGGAGCAGTTCTTC.

V is TRBV6-5 and J is TRBJ1-4; unclear D gene. Germline V gene lookup returns CDR1 MNHEY and CDR2 SVGAGI. V shed 8 bases and J shed 12 bases, with 13 bases lying between them. The CDR3 is 11 amino acids. The CDR3 protein is CASRLGTELFF. The DNA of the CDR3 is TGTGCCAGCCGCCTTGGCACGGAACTGTTTTTT.

The rearrangement joins TRBV29-1 to TRBJ1-5; TRBD1 is a possible D gene (6 bases). Germline-derived CDR1 and CDR2 are SQVTM and ANQGSEA. The CDR3 runs to 13 residues. The V end was cut by 4 bases, the J end by 3 bases, with 10 bases between. CDR3: CSVARGINQPQHF. CDR3 sequence (DNA): TGCAGCGTTGCCAGGGGTATCAATCAGCCCCAGCATTTT.

This rearrangement joins TRBV11-2 to TRBJ2-5, with TRBD2 matching 7 bases. The V segment lost 3 bases and the J segment 3 bases; nucleotides outside the gene matches: 4. This CDR3 spans 14 amino acids. Germline CDR1 and CDR2: SGHAT and FQNNGV. The CDR3 region is CASSFRGSKETQYF. The CDR3 DNA is TGTGCCAGCAGCTTTCGCGGGAGTAAAGAGACCCAGTACTTC.

The J gene is TRBJ2-1, the V gene TRBV11-3; 9 positions agree with TRBD2. Germline values: CDR1 SGHNT, CDR2 YENEEA. Unmatched junction bases numbered 15, after V lost 5 bases and J lost 10 bases. The CDR3 contains 16 residues. CDR3 coding DNA: TGTGCCAGCAGCCCCTCCGGGACTAGCAGGAGGGGGGAGCAGTTCTTC. This encodes CASSPSGTSRRGEQFF.

The rearrangement uses TRBV11-2 and TRBJ2-1; 10 nucleotides line up with TRBD1. Germline V gene sequence: CDR1 SGHAT, CDR2 FQNNGV. V was clipped by 3 bases and J by 15 bases; unmatched bases: 11. The CDR3 is made up of 14 amino acids. The CDR3 loop reads CASSLDPGGQGLFF. Written as DNA, the CDR3 is TGTGCCAGCAGCTTGGACCCTGGGGGACAGGGGCTGTTCTTC.

This clone was seen more than once but under ten times. Here the CDR3 reads CSVGGLAGSAYEQYF. For the CDR3, the DNA is TGCAGCGTTGGGGGACTAGCGGGATCCGCCTACGAGCAGTACTTC. The rearrangement links TRBV29-1 to TRBJ2-7, with TRBD2 matching over 13 bases. Germline values: CDR1 SQVTM, CDR2 ANQGSEA. The CDR3 runs to 15 residues. V lost 4 bases to trimming and J lost 2 bases; unmatched junction nucleotides: 5.

This clone showed up just once. V and J are TRBV2 and TRBJ2-3; no firm D call. From germline, CDR1 is SNHLY and CDR2 FYNNEI. The CDR3 is 13 amino acids. Trimming cost V 4 bases and J 2 bases, with 7 bases left between them. This CDR3 reads CASSVGHTDTQYF. In DNA, the CDR3 is TGTGCCAGCAGTGTTGGGCACACAGATACGCAGTATTTT.

This clone was counted once. The chain has TRBV7-9 and TRBJ1-1; D not certain. The germline V and J ends were trimmed by 1 base and 0 bases, with 9 bases remaining between them. Germline V gene sequence: CDR1 SEHNR, CDR2 FQNEAQ (reference sequence). The CDR3 is made up of 15 amino acids. The CDR3 DNA follows: TGTGCCAGCAGCTTAGTGGGCACCGTGAACACTGAAGCTTTCTTT. Its translation: CASSLVGTVNTEAFF.

The J gene is TRBJ1-2, the V gene TRBV11-2, with a possible D match to TRBD1 (5 bases). Germline-derived CDR1 and CDR2 are SGHAT and FQNNGV. The CDR3 covers 13 residues. V was pared by 5 bases and J by 13 bases, with 20 bases between. The CDR3 nucleotides are TGTGCCAGCAGCGCGGATTATGTGGGGGAATGCACCTTC. Its translation is CASSADYVGECTF.

The chain combines TRBV5-1 with TRBJ2-1, with 8 bases aligning to TRBD2. Germline V CDR1 and CDR2: SGHRS, YFSETQ. The length of the CDR3 is 14 residues. Here the CDR3 reads CAGKAGVFDNEQFF. The DNA for the CDR3 is TGCGCAGGGAAAGCGGGAGTATTTGACAATGAGCAGTTCTTC.

The rearrangement uses TRBV9 and TRBJ2-3; D remains ambiguous. Germline CDR1 and CDR2: SGDLS and YYNGEE. The CDR3 has 14 residues. The V end lost 0 bases, the J end lost 6 bases, and 11 bases lay between the germline ends. CDR3 region: CASSVGGIEDTQYF. Written as DNA, the CDR3 is TGTGCCAGCAGCGTAGGCGGTATCGAGGATACGCAGTATTTT. Supplemented by reference TRBV9 and TRBJ2-3, the full variable domain reads DSGVTQTPKHLITATGQRVTLRCSPRSGDLSVYWYQQSLDQGLQFLIQYYNGEERAKGNILERFSAQQFPDLHSELNLSSLELGDSALYFCASSVGGIEDTQYFGPGTRLTVL.

CDR3 in DNA: TGTGCCAGCAGTCACCAGGACAGGGTCGGCCCAGATACGCAGTATTTT. Encoded protein: CASSHQDRVGPDTQYF. The rearrangement links TRBV27 to TRBJ2-3; 8 bases match TRBD1. CDR1 is MNHEY and CDR2 is SMNVEV in the germline V gene (reference sequence). The ends lost 5 bases at V and 4 bases at J; junction bases unmatched: 11. This CDR3 comprises 16 residues.

This clone was observed a single time. The chain joins TRBV7-3 to TRBJ2-1, with D uncertain. The CDR3 covers 19 residues. V lost 5 bases to trimming and J lost 0 bases, with 23 bases between them. Germline V CDR1 and CDR2: SGHTA, FQGTGA. The CDR3 loop reads CASSPDPRRTVFSYNEQFF. CDR3 nucleotides: TGTGCCAGCAGCCCAGACCCCCGCCGTACGGTATTCTCCTACAATGAGCAGTTCTTC.